These 15 T cell receptor beta chains were all obtained from the same sample, sequenced in a study of shared clonotypes between healthy human individuals. Sequencing was performed with immunoSEQ multiplex PCR; in TCRdb, only in-frame clones are kept and a portion is missing. The sample has under 550,000 clones; almost 97% are singletons. Input material: naive CD4+ T cells sorted from blood. Subset here: CD45RA+ positively selected. These receptors originate from a woman aged 25 to 39 in good health.

CDR3 loop: CASSERTVSSSYNEQFF. The CDR3 coding sequence is TGTGCCAGCAGTGAGCGGACAGTATCGAGCTCCTACAATGAGCAGTTCTTC. The chain has TRBV2 and TRBJ2-1; possibly TRBD1 for D (6 bases). Germline-derived CDR1 and CDR2 are SNHLY and FYNNEI. CDR3 length: 17 residues. The V and J ends lost 3 bases and 0 bases respectively, with 15 bases between them.

The chain carries TRBV10-2 and TRBJ2-1; 8 nucleotides align to TRBD2. From germline, CDR1 is WSHSY and CDR2 SAAADI. J lost 7 bases, V lost 6 bases, and 5 bases had no gene match. This CDR3 is built from 13 residues. CDR3 bases: TGCGCCAGCAGGGAGACTAGCGCGAATGAGCAGTTCTTC. It encodes CASRETSANEQFF.

The rearrangement uses TRBV5-1 and TRBJ2-1, with 16 bases that match TRBD2. The germline CDR1 and CDR2 sequences are SGHRS and YFSETQ. J lost 2 bases, V lost 4 bases, and 9 bases had no gene match. The CDR3 is 19 residues long. The CDR3 DNA is TGCGCCAGCAGCCTACCTGGGACTAGCGGGAGGGGCGCCTACAATGAGCAGTTCTTC. Residues: CASSLPGTSGRGAYNEQFF.

V is TRBV4-1 and J is TRBJ1-5; D call uncertain. The V and J ends lost 3 bases and 10 bases respectively, with 16 bases between them. CDR1 is MGHRA and CDR2 is YSYEKL in the germline V gene. The CDR3 totals 14 residues. The CDR3 loop reads CASSHSGPPQPQHF. CDR3 in DNA: TGCGCCAGCAGCCATAGTGGACCACCCCAACCCCAGCATTTT.

The rearrangement links TRBV2 to TRBJ2-5; D possibly corresponds to TRBD2 (6 bases). The germline CDR1 and CDR2 sequences are SNHLY and FYNNEI. This CDR3 has 16 amino acids. Trimming took 6 bases from V and 4 from J, leaving 21 bases between them. The CDR3 is CASSSGGSGRGETQYF. The CDR3 region has the DNA TGTGCCAGCAGCTCCGGAGGTTCGGGGCGGGGAGAGACCCAGTACTTC.

The chain couples TRBV5-1 to TRBJ2-1; D is undetermined. CDR3 length: 16 residues. CDR1 is SGHRS, CDR2 YFSETQ, per germline. The germline V and J ends were trimmed by 0 bases and 4 bases, with 14 bases remaining between them. Here the CDR3 reads CASSLATVSRYNEQFF. The CDR3 nucleotides read TGCGCCAGCAGCTTGGCCACGGTTTCGAGATACAATGAGCAGTTCTTC.

The rearrangement links TRBV2 to TRBJ1-1, with 9 bases identical to TRBD1. V was pared by 6 bases and J by 1 base, with 6 bases of the junction left unmatched. Germline CDR1 SNHLY, CDR2 FYNNEI. This CDR3 region has 15 residues. The CDR3 spells CASRTGQGRNTEAFF. As DNA, the CDR3 is TGTGCCAGCAGGACGGGACAGGGACGGAACACTGAAGCTTTCTTT.

The chain joins TRBV10-3 to TRBJ2-7; D unresolved. V gave up 0 bases and J gave up 1 base, with 7 bases separating them. This CDR3 spans 14 amino acids. Looked up from germline, CDR1 is ENHRY and CDR2 is SYGVKD. The CDR3, as DNA: TGTGCCATCAGTGAGTCGTACAGTTCCTACGAGCAGTACTTC. It is translated as CAISESYSSYEQYF.

The rearrangement joins TRBV29-1 to TRBJ2-7; D may be TRBD2 (5 bases). Germline V gene sequence: CDR1 SQVTM, CDR2 ANQGSEA. V lost 3 bases to trimming and J lost 3 bases, with 12 bases between them. The CDR3 covers 13 residues. The CDR3 DNA reads as TGCAGCGTTGATCCAGGAGGAGGCTACGAGCAGTACTTC. As protein: CSVDPGGGYEQYF.

The chain carries TRBV11-2 and TRBJ2-1, with TRBD2 as a possible D gene (6 bases). The CDR3 length is 16 residues. CDR1 SGHAT and CDR2 FQNNGV come from the germline V gene. Trimming took 1 base from V and 0 from J, leaving 10 bases between them. CDR3 loop: CASSLVTGSSYNEQFF. The CDR3 nucleotides read TGTGCCAGCAGCTTAGTTACCGGGAGCTCCTACAATGAGCAGTTCTTC.

This clone was recorded only once. The chain carries TRBV5-1 and TRBJ2-1; 10 positions match TRBD2. Germline V gives CDR1 SGHRS, CDR2 YFSETQ. The CDR3 covers 17 residues. The junction had 10 bases not matched to a gene; V was cut back by 2 bases and J by 5 bases. CDR3: CASSLTIGLAENNEQFF. CDR3 DNA: TGCGCCAGCAGCTTAACGATCGGACTAGCGGAGAACAATGAGCAGTTCTTC.

The genes are TRBV6-5 and TRBJ2-7, with 8 bases matching TRBD2. The CDR3 covers 15 residues. Losses at the gene ends were 0 bases for V and 2 bases for J; bases not matched to a gene: 3. Germline lookup yields CDR1 MNHEY and CDR2 SVGAGI. CDR3 protein: CASSYSRGLAYEQYF. The CDR3 nucleotides read TGTGCCAGCAGTTACTCTCGGGGACTAGCCTACGAGCAGTACTTC.

V is TRBV28 and J is TRBJ2-7; 7 bases fit TRBD1. The germline V gene has CDR1 MDHEN and CDR2 SYDVKM. V lost 10 bases to trimming and J lost 5 bases; unmatched junction nucleotides: 11. The CDR3 has 13 amino acids. The CDR3: CATRQGDFHEQYF. The CDR3, as DNA: TGTGCCACCCGGCAGGGGGATTTCCACGAGCAGTACTTC.

This chain joins TRBV27 and TRBJ2-1; tentative D call: TRBD2 (6 bases). Trimming shortened V by 6 bases and J by 4 bases, and 16 bases separated the two germline ends. CDR1 and CDR2 (germline): MNHEY, SMNVEV (reference sequence). The CDR3 extends over 15 amino acids. CDR3 DNA: TGTGCCAGCAGGGGGGTTGGTAGCGGATACAATGAGCAGTTCTTC. Its translation: CASRGVGSGYNEQFF.

The CDR3 spells CASSPGTGGHNEQFF. Here the CDR3 DNA reads TGCGCCAGCAGCCCCGGGACAGGGGGGCACAATGAGCAGTTCTTC. The V gene is TRBV5-1, the J gene TRBJ2-1, with 11 nucleotides matching TRBD1. Germline lookup yields CDR1 SGHRS and CDR2 YFSETQ. V shed 4 bases and J 5 bases; nucleotides not matched to a gene: 5. The length of the CDR3 is 15 residues.